A few counts support the clone carrying this TCR beta chain. Its antigen is still unknown. The data originate from a study of T-cell reconstitution after alpha-beta-depleted transplantation in children. Study-wide findings and caveats: Several hundred expanded graft clones reportedly supplied alpha-beta T cells about two months after transplant.

In germline, CDR1 is SGHTA, CDR2 FQGTGA. V trimming: 3 bases; J trimming: 4 bases; junction bases outside the gene matches: 4. The CDR3 consists of 15 residues. Unique molecular identifiers were built into the TCRbeta library. TCRdb reprocessed the PCR reads with MiXCR, giving one entry per CDR3 protein. The sample has 300,000 to 350,000 distinct CDR3 sequences, under 20% seen once; the top ten hold around two fifths. V is TRBV7-3 and J is TRBJ2-2, with TRBD2 identical over 8 bases. The specimen was PBMCs, mostly from graft donor cells, collected 360 days after TCRalphabeta/CD19-depleted stem cell transplant. The receptor comes from a male patient between 2 and 15 years old who had a stem cell transplant for acute lymphoblastic leukemia, so the T cells may come from the graft donor. Here the CDR3 DNA reads TGTGCCAGCAGCTTTAGCGGGGACCTCACCGGGGAGCTGTTTTTT. It is translated as CASSFSGDLTGELFF.